One sample yielded the 17 T cell receptor beta chains listed below, sequenced in a study of T cells after yellow fever vaccination. TCRdb fed the 5' RACE reads into MiXCR, producing one record per CDR3 protein. The sample records around 310,000 distinct CDR3 sequences, 8.7% being singletons. The sequences come from PBMCs, collected on the day of the first yellow fever vaccination. These receptors all come from a man between 18 and 35 years old who received the YFV17D yellow fever vaccine.

The table lists this clonotype with a few counts. V usage is TRBV28 and J usage is TRBJ2-7, with D perhaps TRBD1 (7 bases). This CDR3 is 13 amino acids long. CDR1 MDHEN and CDR2 SYDVKM come from the germline V gene. With 4 bases removed from V and 5 bases from J, the gap between germline ends came to 12 bases. The CDR3 sequence: CASSYQGGDEQYV. In DNA form, the CDR3 reads TGTGCCAGCAGTTATCAGGGGGGCGACGAGCAGTACGTC.

This clonotype was counted at least ten times. The rearrangement uses TRBV27 and TRBJ2-5, with D tentatively TRBD1 (7 bases). Trimming took 9 bases from V and 6 from J, leaving 14 bases between them. CDR1 is MNHEY and CDR2 is SMNVEV in the germline V gene (reference sequence). The CDR3 sequence is 12 residues long. The CDR3 DNA reads TGTGCCAGTGGACGGAGGGGGCAGACCCAGTACTTC. Its protein product is CASGRRGQTQYF.

This chain uses TRBV5-6 with TRBJ2-2, with 11 nucleotides matching TRBD1. V lost 0 bases and J lost 3; bases outside the gene matches: 1. CDR3 length equals 16 residues. Germline CDR1 is SGHDT and CDR2 is YYEEEE. The CDR3 region is CASSLEGQGDTGELFF. The DNA of the CDR3 is TGTGCCAGCAGCTTGGAGGGACAGGGGGACACCGGGGAGCTGTTTTTT.

The chain combines TRBV7-2 with TRBJ2-1; no reliable D call. Trimming pared 1 base from V and 6 bases from J, leaving 10 bases between. The CDR3 totals 14 residues. The germline CDR1 and CDR2 sequences are SGHTA and FQGNSA. CDR3 region: CASSLVALINEQFF. The CDR3 DNA reads TGTGCCAGCAGCTTAGTGGCCCTCATCAATGAGCAGTTCTTC.

This clonotype was seen a few times. The J gene is TRBJ1-6, the V gene TRBV20-1, with D tentatively TRBD1 (6 bases). This CDR3 comprises 15 residues. Trimming removed 3 bases from V and 7 bases from J, with 16 bases in between. The germline gives CDR1 DFQATT, CDR2 SNEGSKA (reference sequence). This CDR3 is CSARVPGDKNSPLHF. As DNA, the CDR3 is TGCAGTGCTAGGGTCCCAGGGGACAAAAATTCACCCCTCCACTTT.

This clonotype was observed many times. The rearrangement links TRBV11-2 to TRBJ2-1; 7 bases align to TRBD2. Germline-derived CDR1 and CDR2 are SGHAT and FQNNGV. The J segment lost 1 base and the V segment lost 0 bases, leaving 12 bases of the junction unmatched. The CDR3 totals 19 residues. The CDR3 DNA is TGTGCCAGCAGCTTAGAGAGCCTATTGGGCGGGGGTTCCTACAATGAGCAGTTCTTC. It codes for CASSLESLLGGGSYNEQFF.

This clonotype was recorded many times. The CDR3 spells CASTPAGGTYGYTF. The CDR3 coding sequence is TGTGCCAGCACCCCGGCGGGGGGAACCTATGGCTACACCTTC. V gene TRBV3-1 combines with J gene TRBJ1-2; perhaps TRBD1 as D (5 bases). The V end was cut by 7 bases, the J end by 4 bases, with 16 bases between. The CDR3 loop spans 14 amino acids. Germline V gives CDR1 LGHDT, CDR2 YNNKEL (reference sequence).

This CDR3 is CASSEFPKRDLYGYTF. CDR3 in DNA: TGTGCCAGCAGTGAATTCCCAAAAAGGGACCTCTATGGCTACACCTTC. The V and J genes are TRBV6-1 and TRBJ1-2; D is perhaps TRBD1 (5 bases). V gave up 2 bases and J gave up 4 bases, with 17 bases separating them. The V gene's germline CDR1 is MNHNS and CDR2 SASEGT. The CDR3 runs 16 residues.

This clonotype was observed a few times. This chain links TRBV6-2 or TRBV6-3 with TRBJ2-7; D is tentatively TRBD1 or TRBD2 (5 bases each). The germline V gene has CDR1 MNHEY and CDR2 SVGEGT. The V and J ends lost 5 bases and 5 bases respectively, with 16 bases between them. This CDR3 is 14 amino acids long. The CDR3 DNA sequence: TGTGCCAGCAGTGACACGGGTCGAGGGGACGAGCAGTACTTC. Protein product: CASSDTGRGDEQYF.

The rearrangement uses TRBV28 and TRBJ1-1; 8 bases align to TRBD1. Germline CDR1 is MDHEN and CDR2 is SYDVKM. V gave up 6 bases and J gave up 4 bases; unmatched junction bases: 10. The CDR3 extends over 15 amino acids. Here the CDR3 DNA reads TGTGCCAGCAGCACAGGGGGGGGTCGGGGCACTGAAGCTTTCTTT. Translation gives CASSTGGGRGTEAFF. Full variable domain (missing parts from reference TRBV28 and TRBJ1-1): DVKVTQSSRYLVKRTGEKVFLECVQDMDHENMFWYRQDPGLGLRLIYFSYDVKMKEKGDIPEGYSVSREKKERFSLILESASTNQTSMYLCASSTGGGRGTEAFFGQGTRLTVV.

The chain joins TRBV5-1 to TRBJ2-3; D is possibly TRBD2 (6 bases). The CDR3 runs to 15 residues. CDR1 and CDR2 from the germline V gene are SGHRS and YFSETQ. Trimming removed 5 bases at V and 0 bases at J, with 13 bases between. The DNA for the CDR3 is TGCGCCAGCAGACTGAACGGGGGAAGCACAGATACGCAGTATTTT. Its translation: CASRLNGGSTDTQYF. The variable domain in full, completed from reference TRBV5-1 and TRBJ2-3, reads KAGVTQTPRYLIKTRGQQVTLSCSPISGHRSVSWYQQTPGQGLQFLFEYFSETQRNKGNFPGRFSGRQFSNSRSEMNVSTLELGDSALYLCASRLNGGSTDTQYFGPGTRLTVL.

This clonotype came up many times. This rearrangement joins TRBV28 to TRBJ2-2; 7 bases are a match to TRBD1. There are 15 residues in the CDR3. CDR1 and CDR2 from the germline V gene are MDHEN and SYDVKM. With 3 bases clipped from V and 5 bases from J, the junction kept 6 bases outside the gene matches. DNA of the CDR3: TGTGCCAGCAGTTTGCTTCAGGGGGAAACCGGGGAGCTGTTTTTT. This translates into CASSLLQGETGELFF. The whole variable domain, remainder taken from reference TRBV28 and TRBJ2-2, is DVKVTQSSRYLVKRTGEKVFLECVQDMDHENMFWYRQDPGLGLRLIYFSYDVKMKEKGDIPEGYSVSREKKERFSLILESASTNQTSMYLCASSLLQGETGELFFGEGSRLTVL.

This clonotype has a handful of counts. The genes are TRBV5-1 and TRBJ2-7, with 8 bases identical to TRBD1. Germline V gives CDR1 SGHRS, CDR2 YFSETQ. This CDR3 is 14 amino acids long. V lost 6 bases to trimming and J lost 3 bases; unmatched junction nucleotides: 8. This chain's CDR3 is CASMGLGQDYEQYF. In DNA, the CDR3 is TGCGCCAGCATGGGTTTGGGACAGGACTACGAGCAGTACTTC.

The CDR3 coding sequence is TGCGCCAGCAGCTTTCGGGTTAACGGCGAGCAGTACGTC. Translation gives CASSFRVNGEQYV. The V gene is TRBV5-1, the J gene TRBJ2-7, with D unresolved. The CDR3 consists of 13 residues. Trimming cost V 2 bases and J 6 bases, with 12 bases left between them. The germline V gene has CDR1 SGHRS and CDR2 YFSETQ.

The chain links TRBV5-1 to TRBJ2-7, with D perhaps matching TRBD1 (6 bases). Trimming cost V 5 bases and J 1 base, with 13 bases left between them. This CDR3 region has 14 residues. Germline V gene lookup returns CDR1 SGHRS and CDR2 YFSETQ. CDR3 region: CASRQGLVSYEQYF. In DNA form, the CDR3 reads TGCGCCAGCAGGCAGGGGCTGGTATCCTACGAGCAGTACTTC.

V and J are TRBV7-9 and TRBJ2-1; tentatively, D is TRBD1 (7 bases). Looked up from germline, CDR1 is SEHNR and CDR2 is FQNEAQ (reference sequence). This CDR3 contains 12 residues. With 5 bases removed from V and 12 bases from J, the gap between germline ends came to 14 bases. Here the CDR3 reads CASSSYRGGQFF. The DNA for the CDR3 is TGTGCCAGCAGCAGCTACAGGGGAGGGCAGTTCTTC. The full variable domain, completed using reference TRBV7-9 and TRBJ2-1, is DTGVSQNPRHKITKRGQNVTFRCDPISEHNRLYWYRQTLGQGPEFLTYFQNEAQLEKSRLLSDRFSAERPKGSFSTLEIQRTEQGDSAMYLCASSSYRGGQFFGPGTRLTVL.

A few counts support this clonotype. This chain links TRBV12-3 or TRBV12-4 with TRBJ2-3; 7 positions agree with TRBD2. CDR3 size: 17 residues. V lost 2 bases and J lost 0; bases outside the gene matches: 8. The CDR3 DNA reads as TGTGCCAGCAGTTTATCCGGTTGGCGGGAGAGCACAGATACGCAGTATTTT. It specifies CASSLSGWRESTDTQYF.